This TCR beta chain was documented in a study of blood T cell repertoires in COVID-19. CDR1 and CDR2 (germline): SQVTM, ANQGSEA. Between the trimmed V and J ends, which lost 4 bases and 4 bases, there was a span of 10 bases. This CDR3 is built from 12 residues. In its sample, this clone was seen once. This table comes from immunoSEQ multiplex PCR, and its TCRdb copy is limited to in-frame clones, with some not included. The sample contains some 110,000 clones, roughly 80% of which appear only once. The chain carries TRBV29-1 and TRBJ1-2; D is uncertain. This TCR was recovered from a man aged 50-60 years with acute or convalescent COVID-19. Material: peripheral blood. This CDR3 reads CSVVLGVYGYTF. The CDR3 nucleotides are TGCAGCGTTGTCCTCGGGGTCTATGGCTACACCTTC.